This is a list of T cell receptor beta chains from one sample in a study of Ad26.COV2.S vaccination and SARS-CoV-2 variants. Clones were read by immunoSEQ multiplex PCR, and TCRdb kept only the in-frame ones, dropping some. Among some 300,000 clones listed, roughly 84% were seen once. The input for sequencing was peripheral blood, taken in a trial of Ad26.COV2.S vaccine versus placebo. Source of these receptors: a person between 18 and 60 years old who received the Ad26.COV2.S COVID-19 vaccine or a placebo. Both conserved end residues are part of each CDR3. D genes are given only for firm matches. A clone size is listed for some rows: how often the clone was seen (once, few, many), or a class if it is expanded.

clone_size d_call j_call v_call cdr3_nt cdr3_aa
NA TRBD1 TRBJ1-3 TRBV29-1 TGCAGCGTGGATGGGACAGTCTCTGGAAACACCATATATTTT CSVDGTVSGNTIYF
NA TRBD2 TRBJ2-5 TRBV9 TGTGCCAGCAGCGTAGCCGGTAGCGGGAGCCCAGGGACCCAGTACTTC CASSVAGSGSPGTQYF
few NA TRBJ2-1 TRBV6-2/TRBV6-3 TGTGCCAGCAGTTACTCCCGTGTCCTCCTAAATGAGCAGTTCTTC CASSYSRVLLNEQFF
NA NA TRBJ1-5 TRBV15 TGTGCCACCAGCAGAGGGGAGGGGATAAGCAATCAGCCCCAGCATTTT CATSRGEGISNQPQHF
NA NA TRBJ1-1 TRBV29-1 TGCAGCGTATATAGGGGTAAGGCTTTCTTT CSVYRGKAFF
once NA TRBJ1-1 TRBV5-1 TGCGCCAGCAGCTTGGGGTCAGTAAACACTGAAGCTTTCTTT CASSLGSVNTEAFF
once TRBD1 TRBJ1-1 TRBV20-1 TGCAGTGCTAGTAGACAGGGGACCGAAGCTTTCTTT CSASRQGTEAFF
NA NA TRBJ1-1 TRBV25-1 TGTGCCAGCAGTGGACCGAGGGGGGCGAGCACTGAAGCTTTCTTT CASSGPRGASTEAFF
NA NA TRBJ2-2 TRBV2 TGTGCCAGCACCAACACCGGGGAGCTGTTTTTT CASTNTGELFF
NA NA TRBJ2-2 TRBV7-6 TGTGCCAGCAGCTTAGTTGTAGGGGACACCGGGGAGCTGTTTTTT CASSLVVGDTGELFF
NA TRBD1 TRBJ2-1 TRBV7-9 TGTGCCAGCAGCTTAGGTCGACAGGGAATTAATGACTACTACAATGAGCAGTTCTTC CASSLGRQGINDYYNEQFF
NA NA TRBJ2-7 TRBV11-3 TGTGCCAGCAGCCGGGCTCCCGGGGACGAGCAGTACTTC CASSRAPGDEQYF
NA NA TRBJ2-1 TRBV19 TGTGCCAGTAGTAGGCTAGACAGGTCGCCCTACAATGAGCAGTTCTTC CASSRLDRSPYNEQFF
NA TRBD1 TRBJ2-1 TRBV5-1 TGCGCCAGCAGCTGGGGACAGGGTAAGATCGATGAGCAGTTCTTC CASSWGQGKIDEQFF
NA NA TRBJ2-7 TRBV2 TGTGCCAGCAGTGAGGTCAGGACCTACGAGCAGTACTTC CASSEVRTYEQYF
NA NA TRBJ2-1 TRBV4-2 TGTGCCAGCAGCCACGAAGTTATGTCCTACAATGAGCAGTTCTTC CASSHEVMSYNEQFF
NA TRBD2 TRBJ2-7 TRBV10-1 TGCGCCAGCAGTGAGTCGACTCGTACTAGCGGGCCAAGCTCCTACGAGCAGTACTTC CASSESTRTSGPSSYEQYF
NA NA TRBJ1-2 TRBV7-9 TGTGCCAGCAGCTTAGGGGCAACTAACTATGGCTACACCTTC CASSLGATNYGYTF
NA TRBD1 TRBJ1-2 TRBV19 TGTGCCAGTAGTATGCATGGACAGGGCCCATCCTATGGCTACACCTTC CASSMHGQGPSYGYTF
NA NA TRBJ2-7 TRBV20-1 TGCAGTGCTCTGGAGTCCTACGAGCAGTACTTC CSALESYEQYF
once TRBD1 TRBJ2-7 TRBV4-2 TGTGCCAGCAGCCAGACAGGGGGAGGCTACGAGCAGTACTTC CASSQTGGGYEQYF
NA NA TRBJ1-4 TRBV5-6 TGTGCCAGCAGCTTGTGGGGAGCTGGGGATGAAAAACTGTTTTTT CASSLWGAGDEKLFF
NA NA TRBJ1-1 TRBV6-2/TRBV6-3 TGTGCCAGCAGTTACTCCCGGGAGGGAGAAGCTTTCTTT CASSYSREGEAFF
NA NA TRBJ2-2 TRBV6-4 TGTGCCAGCAGTGACGCGGGGCAGCCGAACACCGGGGAGCTGTTTTTT CASSDAGQPNTGELFF
NA NA TRBJ2-3 TRBV11-2 TGTGCCAGCAGTCGTGATACGCAGTATTTT CASSRDTQYF
NA NA TRBJ1-2 TRBV7-9 TGTGCCAGCAGCCGAGGGACCGCCTACGGTGGCTACACCTTC CASSRGTAYGGYTF
few NA TRBJ1-3 TRBV7-9 TGTGCCAGCAGCCGGAGTTCTGGAAACACCATATATTTT CASSRSSGNTIYF
NA NA TRBJ1-6 TRBV15 TGTGCCACCAAGCGGAGCCCTTACGAGAGTTCACCCCTCCACTTT CATKRSPYESSPLHF
few NA TRBJ1-2 TRBV19 TGTGCCAGTAGTGTTTCGGGGGAGGGAGGCTACACCTTC CASSVSGEGGYTF